This record covers a single T cell receptor (beta chain). These data originate in a study of blood T cell repertoires in COVID-19. About the research overall: In each case, the material was cDNA or gDNA derived from T cells, B-cell-depleted T cells, or PBMCs.

This CDR3 comprises 13 residues. The germline V and J ends were trimmed by 5 bases and 1 base, with 6 bases remaining between them. The germline CDR1 and CDR2 sequences are MDHEN and SYDVKM. Source study methods: Reference gene primer amplification gave estimated nucleated cell counts. Using immunoSEQ multiplex PCR, the repertoire was profiled, and TCRdb retains in-frame clones only, with some absent. The DNA gave D and trimming, while V, J and clone size come from that table. This sample has over 100,000 clones, with 75% to 90% found just once. The V and J genes are TRBV28 and TRBJ1-5; a possible D gene is TRBD1 (6 bases). Sequenced: peripheral blood. The source of this sequence is a human donor in a cohort sampled during active COVID-19. CDR3 residues: CASSQGSNQPQHF. The DNA of the CDR3 is TGTGCCAGCAGTCAGGGGAGCAATCAGCCCCAGCATTTT. Using reference TRBV28 and TRBJ1-5 for the parts outside the CDR3, the full variable domain is DVKVTQSSRYLVKRTGEKVFLECVQDMDHENMFWYRQDPGLGLRLIYFSYDVKMKEKGDIPEGYSVSREKKERFSLILESASTNQTSMYLCASSQGSNQPQHFGDGTRLSIL.